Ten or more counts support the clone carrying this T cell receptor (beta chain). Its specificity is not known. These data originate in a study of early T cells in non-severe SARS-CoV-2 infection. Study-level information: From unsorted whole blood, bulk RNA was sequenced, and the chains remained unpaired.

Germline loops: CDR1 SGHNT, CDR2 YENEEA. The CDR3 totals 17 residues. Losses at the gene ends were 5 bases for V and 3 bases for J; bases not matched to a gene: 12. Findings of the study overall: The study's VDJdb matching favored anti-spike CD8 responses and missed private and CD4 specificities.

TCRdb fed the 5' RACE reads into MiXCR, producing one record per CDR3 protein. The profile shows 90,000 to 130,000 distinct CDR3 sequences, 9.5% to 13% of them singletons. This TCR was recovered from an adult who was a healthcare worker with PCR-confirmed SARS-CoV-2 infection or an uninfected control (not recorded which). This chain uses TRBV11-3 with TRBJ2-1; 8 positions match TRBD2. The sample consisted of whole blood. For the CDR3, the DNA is TGTGCCAGCAGCCTATACCCAGCGGGAGCAGTCTACAATGAGCAGTTCTTC. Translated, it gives CASSLYPAGAVYNEQFF.